This TCR beta chain was identified during a study of T cell changes during pregnancy in multiple sclerosis (dated by TCRdb to between 2018 and 2020). About the investigation overall: The study examined how the T cell repertoire changed over the course of pregnancy in women with multiple sclerosis.

CDR1 and CDR2 were assigned from the germline V gene (reference sequence) as LNHNV and YYDKDF. At the junction V is shortened by 4 bases and J by 5 bases; bases outside the gene matches: 5. From cysteine to phenylalanine, the CDR3 is 14 amino acids long. Only CDR3 DNA remains: 42 bases, in frame from the first base. Library preparation was by the immunoSEQ multiplex PCR assay. The clones in this table, taken by TCRdb from immuneACCESS, are in-frame only. Not every clone is retained; where verified, under half of the shortfall comes from an unresolved V gene, and the cause of the rest is unknown. The sample data list roughly 60,000 clones, and approximately 96% of these were observed just once. Of the sample, roughly 2.5% is held by the ten largest clones. A note on this clone: Its binding antigen is unknown. Base qualities are not recorded, but no much larger clone differs from it by a single base.

Sequencing was performed on CD8+ T cells from peripheral blood mononuclear cells, taken after pregnancy. The V and J genes are TRBV15 and TRBJ1-1; 9 of the junction bases match TRBD1. The sequence was obtained from a female donor with multiple sclerosis, enrolled in a pregnancy study. Here the CDR3 is given as CATSMGQGWTEAFF. The nucleotides are TGTGCCACCAGCATGGGACAGGGATGGACTGAAGCTTTCTTT.